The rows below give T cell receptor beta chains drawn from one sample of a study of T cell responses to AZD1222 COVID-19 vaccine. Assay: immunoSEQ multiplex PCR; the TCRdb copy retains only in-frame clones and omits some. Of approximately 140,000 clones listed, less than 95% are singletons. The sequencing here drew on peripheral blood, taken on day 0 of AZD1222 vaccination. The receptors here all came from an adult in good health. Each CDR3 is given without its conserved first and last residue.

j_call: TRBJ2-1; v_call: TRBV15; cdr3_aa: ATSRDWLAANNEQF
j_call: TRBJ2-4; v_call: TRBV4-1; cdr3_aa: ASSQDGGPDIQY
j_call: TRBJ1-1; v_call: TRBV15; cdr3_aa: ATSRDQNTEAF
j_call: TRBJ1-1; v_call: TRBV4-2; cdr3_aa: ASSQELFTHGVSAEAF
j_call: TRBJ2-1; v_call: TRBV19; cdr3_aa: ASTLGLAGGYNEQF
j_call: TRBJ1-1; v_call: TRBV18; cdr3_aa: ASSPSQAGYTEAF
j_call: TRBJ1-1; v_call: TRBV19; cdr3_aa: ASIRGLGNTEAF
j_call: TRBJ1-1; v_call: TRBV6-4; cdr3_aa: ASSDSAGSAEAF
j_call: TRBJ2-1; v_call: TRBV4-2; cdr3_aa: ASSQARTSGMNEQF
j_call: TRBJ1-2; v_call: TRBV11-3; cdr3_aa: ASSQGQGDLRA
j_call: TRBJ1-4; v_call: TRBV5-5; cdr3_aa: ASSLQGNEKLF
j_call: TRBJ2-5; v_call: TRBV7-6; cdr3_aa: ASSFSGTGIGETQY
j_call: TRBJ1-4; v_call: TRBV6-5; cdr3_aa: ASRKQGSVEKLF
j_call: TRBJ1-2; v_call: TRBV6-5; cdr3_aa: ASSPYRGRGYT
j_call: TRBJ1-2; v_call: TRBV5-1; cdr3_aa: ASSLGWGRDDGYT
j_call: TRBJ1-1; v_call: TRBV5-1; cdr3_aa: ASSLGRGSTEAF
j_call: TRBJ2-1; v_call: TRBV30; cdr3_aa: AWRSKTSSKQF
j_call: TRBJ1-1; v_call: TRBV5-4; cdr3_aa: ASSFQGGTEAF
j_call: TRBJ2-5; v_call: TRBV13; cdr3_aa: ASSQSPFSGQY
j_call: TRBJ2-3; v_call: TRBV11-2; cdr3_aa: ASSLRDLPFSTDTQY
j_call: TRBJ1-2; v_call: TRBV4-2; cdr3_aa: ASSQGTGGDYGYT
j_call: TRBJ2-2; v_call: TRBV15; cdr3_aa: ATGTGLLGETGELF
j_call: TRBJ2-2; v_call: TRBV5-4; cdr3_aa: ASSPSNTGELF
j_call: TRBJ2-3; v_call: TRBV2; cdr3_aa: ASSVVAQVTQY
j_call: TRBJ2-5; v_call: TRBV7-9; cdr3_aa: ASSLIPGQETQY
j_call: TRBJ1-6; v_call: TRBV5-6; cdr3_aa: ASSFRTGRSPLH
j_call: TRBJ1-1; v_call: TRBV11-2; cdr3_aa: ASSLGRRDTEAF
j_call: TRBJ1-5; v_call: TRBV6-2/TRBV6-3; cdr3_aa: ASSSDRTESGGNQPQH
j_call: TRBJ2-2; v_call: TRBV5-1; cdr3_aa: ASSFQGTNTGELF
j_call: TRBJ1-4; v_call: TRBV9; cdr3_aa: ASSVGGGFSEKLF
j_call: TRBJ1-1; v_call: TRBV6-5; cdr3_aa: ASSYQGSNTEAF
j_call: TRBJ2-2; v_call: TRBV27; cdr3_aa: ASSGTSDLVLF
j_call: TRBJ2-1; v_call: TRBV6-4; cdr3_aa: ASSETSGSLNEQF
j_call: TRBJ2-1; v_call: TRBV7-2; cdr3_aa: ASSLGRSPYNEQF
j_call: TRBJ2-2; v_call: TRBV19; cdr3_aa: ASSEGRAGTGELF
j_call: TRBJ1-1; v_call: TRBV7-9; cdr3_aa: ASSRQGIPEAF
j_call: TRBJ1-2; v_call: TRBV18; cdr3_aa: ASSLGTGINYGYT
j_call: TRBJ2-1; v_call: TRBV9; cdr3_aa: ASSPEVTSGLDQF
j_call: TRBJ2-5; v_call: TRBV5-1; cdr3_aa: ASSWRGTVQETQY
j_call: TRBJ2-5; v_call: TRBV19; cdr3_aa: ASSALAGDVETQY
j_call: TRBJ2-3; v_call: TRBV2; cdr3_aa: ASSVAAGDTQY
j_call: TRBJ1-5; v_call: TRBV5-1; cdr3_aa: ASSLQGLGNQPQH
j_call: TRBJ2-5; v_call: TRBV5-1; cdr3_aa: ASSLIAGAETQY
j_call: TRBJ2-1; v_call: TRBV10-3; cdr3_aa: AISAPAEGEQF
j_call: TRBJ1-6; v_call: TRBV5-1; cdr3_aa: ASSPDVNSPLH
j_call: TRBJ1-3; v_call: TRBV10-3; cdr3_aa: AISADRGQGNTIY
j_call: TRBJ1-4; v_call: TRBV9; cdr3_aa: ASSDTVTNEKLF
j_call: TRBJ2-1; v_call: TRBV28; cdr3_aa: ASSYTGVYNEQF
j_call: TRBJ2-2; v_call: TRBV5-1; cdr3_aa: ASSSGEGTNTGELF
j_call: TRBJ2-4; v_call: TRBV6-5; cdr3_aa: ASSWTGVLGKNIQY
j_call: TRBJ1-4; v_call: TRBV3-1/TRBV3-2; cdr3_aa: ASSPRGRRRTNEKLF
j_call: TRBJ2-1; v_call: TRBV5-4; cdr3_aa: ASSTLGLAGGNEQF
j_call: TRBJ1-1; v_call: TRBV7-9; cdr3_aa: ASSLAQGITEAF
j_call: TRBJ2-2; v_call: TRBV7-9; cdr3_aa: ASSSEDYGPVNTGELF
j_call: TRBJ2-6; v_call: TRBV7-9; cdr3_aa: ASVEPVQGRFRANVLT
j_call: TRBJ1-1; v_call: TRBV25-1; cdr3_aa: ASSRSTANTEAF
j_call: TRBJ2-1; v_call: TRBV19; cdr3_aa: ASSLGLVGYNEQF